This entry features one T cell receptor (beta chain) sequence. The repertoire was sequenced with immunoSEQ multiplex PCR; TCRdb's copy has only in-frame clones and lacks some. The sample holds roughly 200,000 clones, roughly nine tenths seen once. The data are from a study of blood T cell repertoires in COVID-19. The overall study: Sources were T cells, B-cell-depleted T cells, or PBMCs; the material itself was cDNA or gDNA.

This CDR3 is built from 13 residues. In germline, CDR1 is LNHDA, CDR2 SQIVND (reference sequence). Trimming removed 4 bases from V and 2 bases from J; junction bases left unmatched: 0. This chain links TRBV19 with TRBJ1-2; the match to TRBD1 covers 8 bases. The sequence was collected from a young woman who had recovered from COVID-19. Sequences were obtained from PBMCs or T cells enriched from blood (not recorded which). The CDR3 bases are TGTGCCAGTAGTAGGACAGGGAACTATGGCTACACCTTC. This sequence encodes CASSRTGNYGYTF. Filled out from reference TRBV19 and TRBJ1-2, the complete variable domain reads DGGITQSPKYLFRKEGQNVTLSCEQNLNHDAMYWYRQDPGQGLRLIYYSQIVNDFQKGDIAEGYSVSREKKESFPLTVTSAQKNPTAFYLCASSRTGNYGYTFGSGTRLTVV.